Included here is one T cell receptor (beta chain) sequence, with context. There is no known antigen for this receptor. This specimen belongs to a study of CXCR3-negative and CXCR3-positive naive CD8 T cells (dated by TCRdb to between 2018 and 2021). As for the study more broadly: In total, 130 million to 150 million TRB reads were obtained, or roughly 1.5 +/- 0.3 million reads per library. The diversity and physicochemical repertoire analyses included eleven to twelve donors pooled from two independent experiments. Naive subsets from 5 or 6 donors and memory cells from 3 donors were included in the TRBV-TRBJ cluster analysis.

For every CD8+ T cell subset, around 300,000 cells were flow-sorted straight into RLT lysis buffer, and each subset was sorted in triplicate. Naive CD8+ T cells were defined stringently as CD45RO-CCR7+CD27+CD95- to exclude memory contaminants. Peripheral blood mononuclear cells were isolated from buffy coats using standard density gradient centrifugation. A FACSAria III was used to flow-sort naive CXCR3-negative and CXCR3-positive CD8+ T cells. An RNeasy Mini Kit was used to extract total RNA from the sorted cells. Sequencer: NextSeq 550. The Human TCR Profiling Kit (MiLaboratory) was used to prepare UMI-labeled 5' RACE TRB cDNA libraries. cDNA synthesis used the entire amount of extracted RNA, and PCR amplification then used the entire amount of cDNA produced. Libraries were prepared in parallel with an identical number of PCR cycles. On the authors' methods: About 50,000 +/- 10,000 unique UMI-labeled TRB cDNA molecules per library were extracted with MIGEC and MiXCR, with at least two reads per UMI required. An average of about 40,000 +/- 10,000 functional in-frame TRB CDR3 nucleotide clonotypes without stop codons was found per library. Diversity metrics, including normalized Shannon-Wiener and Chao1, were computed in VDJtools after downsampling to 5000 UMI-labeled TRB molecules per sample. For the central five CDR3 residues, VDJtools calculated physicochemical properties weighted by clonotype size, namely interaction energy, strength, volume and Kidera factor 4. TCRdb reprocessed the reads, and each CDR3 protein sequence is entered once, without DNA. TCRdb, not the authors, supplied the V and J calls. The table held for this sample gives about 98,000 distinct CDR3 sequences. The biggest ten clones account for 1.1% of the sample.

Results and caveats for the whole study, not just this receptor: Both naive subsets had comparably high repertoire diversity, while memory CD8+ T cells had much lower repertoire diversity. Compared with CXCR3-negative naive cells, CXCR3-positive naive cells had TRB CDR3s with higher hydrophobicity (lower Kidera factor 4), lower energy, and higher strength and volume indices. TRBV-TRBJ usage was similar between naive CXCR3-negative and CXCR3-positive cells from the same donor, while memory cells showed distinct patterns. Because surface CD5, which is linked to self-reactivity in mice, was comparable between the naive subsets, TCR interaction strength was also inferred from the physicochemical properties of TRB CDR3s. Because CXCR3 expression was partially decreased after cryopreservation, freshly isolated PBMCs were used for most assays.

The germline V gene (reference sequence) provides CDR1 LGHDT and CDR2 YNNKEL. From its cysteine to its phenylalanine, the CDR3 spans 15 amino acids. The DNA is not on file. The V gene is TRBV3-1 and the J gene is TRBJ2-5; TCRdb's D call of TRBD1 is untestable without DNA. What was sequenced was naive CXCR3+ CD8+ T cells from blood. Read against the paper, the sample's cell subset or site label means: CD45RO-CCR7+CD27+CD95- naive CD8+ T cells expressing CXCR3 (TNR3+). The sequence was obtained from a human donor in good health. Some clones in this sample may be carry-over from other donors' samples. The CDR3 in this case is CASSPFGGGQETQYF.